These 10 T cell receptor beta chains were all obtained from the same sample, sequenced in a study of blood T cell repertoires in COVID-19. Sequencing used immunoSEQ multiplex PCR; TCRdb keeps in-frame clones, though not all of them. This sample has about 78,000 clones; roughly 80% occur once, and the top ten carry about 9.9%. The sequencing sample was made of peripheral blood. The source of these receptors is a human donor in a cohort sampled during active COVID-19.

J is TRBJ2-7 and V is TRBV6-5; D gene unclear. Looked up from germline, CDR1 is MNHEY and CDR2 is SVGAGI. With 0 bases removed from V and 2 bases from J, the gap between germline ends came to 5 bases. The CDR3 has 13 amino acids. The CDR3 sequence is CASSYSQTYEQYF. DNA of the CDR3: TGTGCCAGCAGTTACTCCCAGACCTACGAGCAGTACTTC.

In this sample, this clone turned up a few times. The chain links TRBV9 to TRBJ2-7; 7 bases are a match to TRBD2. CDR3 length: 16 residues. The germline gives CDR1 SGDLS, CDR2 YYNGEE. The V gene end was trimmed by 0 bases and the J gene end by 0 bases; junction bases not matched to a gene: 6. CDR3 region: CASSVAPSGDSYEQYF. The CDR3 nucleotides are TGTGCCAGCAGCGTAGCTCCCAGCGGGGACTCCTACGAGCAGTACTTC.

The chain links TRBV10-3 to TRBJ2-2; the match to TRBD2 covers 10 bases. Germline CDR1 reads ENHRY; CDR2 reads SYGVKD. CDR3 length equals 16 residues. J was trimmed by 1 base and V by 4 bases; bases with no gene match: 3. The CDR3: CAISARLAGNTGELFF. CDR3 bases: TGTGCCATCAGTGCTCGACTAGCGGGGAACACCGGGGAGCTGTTTTTT.

The chain links TRBV28 to TRBJ2-7; TRBD1 aligns across 8 bases. The CDR3 length is 15 residues. The germline gives CDR1 MDHEN, CDR2 SYDVKM. Trimming removed 4 bases from V and 2 bases from J; junction bases left unmatched: 7. The CDR3 is CASSSYRGIAYEQYF. Written as DNA, the CDR3 is TGTGCCAGCAGTTCTTACAGGGGGATCGCCTACGAGCAGTACTTC.

This clone was found a few times. The chain links TRBV7-2 to TRBJ2-7, with D possibly TRBD1 on 6 matching bases. The CDR3 runs 14 residues. Germline V gives CDR1 SGHTA, CDR2 FQGNSA. With 5 bases removed from V and 4 bases from J, the gap between germline ends came to 15 bases. The CDR3 protein is CASSPFTGPYEQYF. In nucleotides, the CDR3 is TGTGCCAGCAGCCCATTCACAGGGCCATACGAGCAGTACTTC.

This clone occurred once. This chain links TRBV9 with TRBJ2-1; D may be TRBD2 (6 bases). CDR1 is SGDLS and CDR2 is YYNGEE in the germline V gene. V was shortened by 4 bases and J by 3 bases, with 14 bases between the two germline ends. CDR3 length: 15 amino acids. CDR3: CASSPTLAFYNEQFF. The CDR3 DNA reads TGTGCCAGCAGCCCTACCCTAGCGTTCTACAATGAGCAGTTCTTC.

A single count supports this clone. The chain couples TRBV2 to TRBJ1-5; possibly TRBD1 for D (6 bases). The CDR3 covers 15 residues. V shed 6 bases and J shed 0 bases, with 12 bases lying between them. CDR1 is SNHLY, CDR2 FYNNEI, per germline. The CDR3 region has the DNA TGTGCCAGCAGACCGGACAGCTATAGCAATCAGCCCCAGCATTTT. This translates into CASRPDSYSNQPQHF.

This clone was detected once. The V call is TRBV11-2, the J call TRBJ2-3; the D gene is possibly TRBD2 (6 bases). CDR1 is SGHAT and CDR2 is FQNNGV in the germline V gene. The CDR3 totals 13 residues. Trimming took off 3 bases at V and 5 bases at J, with 9 bases between the two ends. In DNA, the CDR3 is TGTGCCAGCAGCTTTCGGGGGATAGATACGCAGTATTTT. Its translation is CASSFRGIDTQYF. Variable domain in full (rest from reference TRBV11-2 and TRBJ2-3): EAGVAQSPRYKIIEKRQSVAFWCNPISGHATLYWYQQILGQGPKLLIQFQNNGVVDDSQLPKDRFSAERLKGVDSTLKIQPAKLEDSAVYLCASSFRGIDTQYFGPGTRLTVL.

Notes on this clone: The junction departs from the called germline gene at one end, perhaps through a read error. The chain has TRBV23-1 and TRBJ2-7; TRBD1 matches at 7 bases. TRBV23-1 is filed as an ORF, its function uncertain. This CDR3 region has 17 residues. The CDR3 is CASNQSEYGTAFYEQYF. CDR3 nucleotides: TGCGCCAGCAATCAATCGGAGTACGGGACAGCTTTCTACGAGCAGTACTTC.

This chain uses TRBV5-1 with TRBJ1-1; 7 nucleotides agree with TRBD1. V lost 4 bases, J lost 0 bases, and 3 bases stayed unmatched. Looked up from germline, CDR1 is SGHRS and CDR2 is YFSETQ. This CDR3 comprises 14 residues. CDR3 nucleotide sequence: TGCGCCAGCAGCACGGACAGGTTGAACACTGAAGCTTTCTTT. This encodes CASSTDRLNTEAFF.